This T cell receptor beta chain was sequenced during a study of blood T cell repertoires in COVID-19. Study-wide context: Nucleic acid was either cDNA or gDNA, and it came from T cells, B-cell-depleted T cells, or PBMCs.

In the original workflow: How many nucleated cells were present was estimated from reference gene primer amplification. The method was immunoSEQ multiplex PCR; TCRdb's version includes in-frame clones alone and lacks a portion of them. V, J and clone size were drawn from that table, and D and trimming were deduced from the DNA. Counted here are just over 250,000 clones, roughly nine tenths occurring once; the ten biggest clones make up around 10%. CDR3 length equals 19 residues. Unmatched junction bases numbered 13, after V lost 0 bases and J lost 0 bases. Germline V lookup: CDR1 SGHTA, CDR2 FQGNSA. The chain has TRBV7-2 and TRBJ2-7, with 8 positions matching TRBD2. The specimen was peripheral blood. The TCR comes from a middle-aged man who had recovered from COVID-19. CDR3 nucleotide sequence: TGTGCCAGCAGCTTAGCCGTCGGGGGGGTAAAGACAATCTCCTACGAGCAGTACTTC. This encodes CASSLAVGGVKTISYEQYF. The full variable domain, in which reference TRBV7-2 and TRBJ2-7 provide the parts outside the CDR3, is GAGVSQSPSNKVTEKGKDVELRCDPISGHTALYWYRQSLGQGLEFLIYFQGNSAPDKSGLPSDRFSAERTGGSVSTLTIQRTQQEDSAVYLCASSLAVGGVKTISYEQYFGPGTRLTVT.